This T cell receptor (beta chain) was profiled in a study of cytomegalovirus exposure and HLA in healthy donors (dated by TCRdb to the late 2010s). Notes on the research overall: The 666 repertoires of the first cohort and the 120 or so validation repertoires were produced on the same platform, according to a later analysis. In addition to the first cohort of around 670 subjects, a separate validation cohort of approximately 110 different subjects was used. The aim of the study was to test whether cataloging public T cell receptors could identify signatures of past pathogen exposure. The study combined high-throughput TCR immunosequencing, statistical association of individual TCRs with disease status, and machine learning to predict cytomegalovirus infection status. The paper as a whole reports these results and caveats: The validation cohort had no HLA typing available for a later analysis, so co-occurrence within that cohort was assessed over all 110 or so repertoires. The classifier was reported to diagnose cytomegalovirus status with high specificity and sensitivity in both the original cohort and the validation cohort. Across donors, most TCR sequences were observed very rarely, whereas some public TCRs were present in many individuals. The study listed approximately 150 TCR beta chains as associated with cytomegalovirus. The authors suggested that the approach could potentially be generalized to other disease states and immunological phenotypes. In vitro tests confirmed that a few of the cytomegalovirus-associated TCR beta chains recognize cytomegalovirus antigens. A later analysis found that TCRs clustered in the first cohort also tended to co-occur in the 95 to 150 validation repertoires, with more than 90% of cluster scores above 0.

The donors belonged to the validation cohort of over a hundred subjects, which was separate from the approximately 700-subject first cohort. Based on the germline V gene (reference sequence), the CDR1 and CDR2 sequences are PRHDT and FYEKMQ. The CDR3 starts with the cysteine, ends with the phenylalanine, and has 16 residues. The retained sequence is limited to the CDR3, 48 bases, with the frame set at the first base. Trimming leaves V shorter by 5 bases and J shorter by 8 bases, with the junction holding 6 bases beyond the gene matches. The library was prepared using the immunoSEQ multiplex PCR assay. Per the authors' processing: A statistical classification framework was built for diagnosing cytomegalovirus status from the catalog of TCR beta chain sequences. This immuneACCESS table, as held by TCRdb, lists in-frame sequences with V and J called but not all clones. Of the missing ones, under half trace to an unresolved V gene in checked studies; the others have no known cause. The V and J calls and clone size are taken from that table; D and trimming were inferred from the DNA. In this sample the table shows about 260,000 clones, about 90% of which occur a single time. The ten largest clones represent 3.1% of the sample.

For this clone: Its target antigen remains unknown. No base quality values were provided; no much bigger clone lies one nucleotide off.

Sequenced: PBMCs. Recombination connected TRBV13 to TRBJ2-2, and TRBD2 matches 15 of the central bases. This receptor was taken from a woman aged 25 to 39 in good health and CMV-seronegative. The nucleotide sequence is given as TGTGCCAGCAGCCCCGGACTAGCGGGAGGGAAGGGGGAGCTGTTTTTT. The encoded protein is CASSPGLAGGKGELFF.